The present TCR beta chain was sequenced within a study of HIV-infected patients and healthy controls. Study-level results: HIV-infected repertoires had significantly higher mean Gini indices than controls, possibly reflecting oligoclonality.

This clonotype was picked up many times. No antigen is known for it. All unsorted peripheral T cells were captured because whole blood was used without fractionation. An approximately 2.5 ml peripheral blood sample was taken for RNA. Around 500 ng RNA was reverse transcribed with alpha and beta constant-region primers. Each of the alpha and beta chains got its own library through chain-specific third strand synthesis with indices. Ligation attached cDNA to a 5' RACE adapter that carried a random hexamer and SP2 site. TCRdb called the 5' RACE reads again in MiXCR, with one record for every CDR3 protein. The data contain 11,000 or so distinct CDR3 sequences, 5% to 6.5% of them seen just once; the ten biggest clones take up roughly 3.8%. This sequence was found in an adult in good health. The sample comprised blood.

The CDR3 sequence: CASSPQELSYEQYF. CDR3 nucleotides: TGTGCCAGCTCACCCCAGGAATTGTCCTACGAGCAGTACTTC. V is TRBV18 and J is TRBJ2-7, with D uncertain. The V end was cut by 3 bases, the J end by 1 base, with 10 bases between. Looked up from germline, CDR1 is KGHSH and CDR2 is LQKENI. The CDR3 has 14 residues.